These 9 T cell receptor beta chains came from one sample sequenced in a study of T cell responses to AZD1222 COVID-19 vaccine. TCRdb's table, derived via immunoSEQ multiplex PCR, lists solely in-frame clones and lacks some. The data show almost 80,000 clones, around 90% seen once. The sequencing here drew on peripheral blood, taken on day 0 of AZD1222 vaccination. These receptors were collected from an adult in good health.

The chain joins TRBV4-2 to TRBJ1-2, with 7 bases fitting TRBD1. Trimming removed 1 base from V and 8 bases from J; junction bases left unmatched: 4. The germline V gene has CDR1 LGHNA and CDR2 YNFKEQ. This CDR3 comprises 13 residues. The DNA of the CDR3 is TGTGCCAGCAGCCAAGTTCTACAGGGGGGCTACACCTTC. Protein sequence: CASSQVLQGGYTF.

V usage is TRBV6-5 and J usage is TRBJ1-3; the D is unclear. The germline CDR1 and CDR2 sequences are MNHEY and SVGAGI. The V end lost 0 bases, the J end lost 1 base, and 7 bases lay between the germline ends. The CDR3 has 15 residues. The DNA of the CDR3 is TGTGCCAGCAGTTACTCGACCCGGTCTGGAAACACCATATATTTT. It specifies CASSYSTRSGNTIYF.

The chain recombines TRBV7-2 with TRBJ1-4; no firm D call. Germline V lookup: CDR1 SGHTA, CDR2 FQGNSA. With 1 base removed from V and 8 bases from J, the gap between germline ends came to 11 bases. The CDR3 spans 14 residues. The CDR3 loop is CASSLGREREKLFF. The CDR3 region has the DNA TGTGCCAGCAGCTTAGGTCGGGAGAGAGAAAAACTGTTTTTT.

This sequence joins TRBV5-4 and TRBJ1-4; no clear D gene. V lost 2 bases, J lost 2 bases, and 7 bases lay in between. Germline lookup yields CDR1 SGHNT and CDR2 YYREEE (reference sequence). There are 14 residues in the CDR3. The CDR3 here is CASSLSHTNEKLFF. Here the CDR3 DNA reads TGTGCCAGCAGCTTATCTCATACTAATGAAAAACTGTTTTTT.

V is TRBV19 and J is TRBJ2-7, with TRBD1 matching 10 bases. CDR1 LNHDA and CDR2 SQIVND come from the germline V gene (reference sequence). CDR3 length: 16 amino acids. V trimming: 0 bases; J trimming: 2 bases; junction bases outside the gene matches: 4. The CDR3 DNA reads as TGTGCCAGTAGTATAGATGACAGGGGGCGCACCTACGAGCAGTACTTC. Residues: CASSIDDRGRTYEQYF.

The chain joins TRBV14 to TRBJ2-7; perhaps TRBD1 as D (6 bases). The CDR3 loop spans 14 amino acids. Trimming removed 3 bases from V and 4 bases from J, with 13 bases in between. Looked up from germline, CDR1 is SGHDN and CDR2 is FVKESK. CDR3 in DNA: TGTGCCAGCAGCCAGGGCAGGGGTGGGTACGAGCAGTACTTC. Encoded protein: CASSQGRGGYEQYF.

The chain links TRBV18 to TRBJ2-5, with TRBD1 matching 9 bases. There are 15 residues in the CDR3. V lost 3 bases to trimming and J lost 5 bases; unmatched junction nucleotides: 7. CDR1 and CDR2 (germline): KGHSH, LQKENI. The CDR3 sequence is CASSPGGTGPETQYF. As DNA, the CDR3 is TGTGCCAGCTCACCGGGCGGGACAGGGCCTGAGACCCAGTACTTC.

The CDR3 nucleotides read TGTGCCAGCAGTGACTCTCTGGGACAGGGGAATTCACCCCTCCACTTT. Amino acids: CASSDSLGQGNSPLHF. The chain employs TRBV2 and TRBJ1-6, with 10 bases aligning to TRBD1. Germline loops: CDR1 SNHLY, CDR2 FYNNEI. Unmatched junction bases numbered 6, after V lost 3 bases and J lost 7 bases. The CDR3 runs to 16 residues.

The CDR3 loop reads CASNPFFWVFYGYTF. CDR3 coding DNA: TGTGCCAGTAACCCTTTTTTTTGGGTTTTTTATGGCTACACCTTC. The rearrangement joins TRBV2 to TRBJ1-2, with D hard to call. Germline V lookup: CDR1 SNHLY, CDR2 FYNNEI. Trimming took off 9 bases at V and 5 bases at J, with 22 bases between the two ends. The CDR3 contains 15 residues. The variable domain in full, with the rest retrieved from reference TRBV2 and TRBJ1-2, is EPEVTQTPSHQVTQMGQEVILRCVPISNHLYFYWYRQILGQKVEFLVSFYNNEISEKSEIFDDQFSVERPDGSNFTLKIRSTKLEDSAMYFCASNPFFWVFYGYTFGSGTRLTVV.